The T cell receptor beta chain described here comes from a study of blood T cells in healthy people across ages. There are 15 residues in the CDR3. The V gene lost 1 base and the J gene lost 5 bases, with 13 bases spanning the gap. Germline values: CDR1 SGHTA, CDR2 FQGNSA. Healthy individuals of Caucasian origin from Russia, aged 6 to 90, served as donors. It was around 10 milliliters of peripheral blood that were drawn from each donor. The authors isolated at least 6 million PBMCs per sample. With a J-beta primer mix and a sample-barcoded 5' primer, a second PCR ran roughly 7 to 11 cycles. MiXCR, run by TCRdb on the 5' RACE reads, gives a single entry per CDR3 protein. This table has 650,000 to 800,000 distinct CDR3 sequences, 40% to 50% appearing once.

Sequenced material: blood. The chain is built from TRBV7-2 and TRBJ2-3; the D gene could be TRBD1 or TRBD2 (5 bases each). The TCR was taken from a man aged 60 to 75 in good health. The CDR3 region has the DNA TGTGCCAGCAGCTTAGATCATGCAGGGAGAGATACGCAGTATTTT. The encoded protein is CASSLDHAGRDTQYF.